Listed below are T cell receptor beta chains from one sample, sequenced in a study of cytomegalovirus exposure and HLA in healthy donors. Data came from immunoSEQ multiplex PCR; TCRdb stores just in-frame clones and leaves some out. The table lists roughly 200,000 clones, around 89% of them singletons. Input material: PBMCs. Receptors originate from a woman younger than 35 in good health and CMV-seronegative. The CDR3 runs from the conserved cysteine through the conserved F or W. D genes are given only for firm matches. For some rows the clone size is stated as once, few or many, or as a class when expanded; others skip it.

clone size	V gene	J gene	D gene	CDR3 DNA	CDR3 protein
.	TRBV19	TRBJ2-2	.	TGTGCCACTACTAGGGACATCGCAAGCACCGGGGAGCTGTTTTTT	CATTRDIASTGELFF
.	TRBV4-3	TRBJ2-2	.	TGCGCCAGCAGCCAGACATCTACCGGGGAGCTGTTTTTT	CASSQTSTGELFF
.	TRBV10-1	TRBJ2-7	TRBD2	TGCGCCAGCAGTGACGGGACTAGCGGCACCTACGAGCAGTACTTC	CASSDGTSGTYEQYF
.	TRBV5-4	TRBJ2-1	.	TGTGCCAGCAGCCCCCAAAAGGGAGTCAATGAGCAGTTCTTC	CASSPQKGVNEQFF
.	TRBV19	TRBJ2-3	.	TGTGCCAGTAGTCGCGGGCTTACAGATACGCAGTATTTT	CASSRGLTDTQYF
.	TRBV11-3	TRBJ2-2	TRBD1	TGTGCCAGCAGCTTAAGACAGGGGAGGACCGGGGAGCTGTTTTTT	CASSLRQGRTGELFF
.	TRBV5-1	TRBJ2-5	TRBD1	TGCGCCAGCAGCGGGAGGACAGGGTCGGCCCAAGAGACCCAGTACTTC	CASSGRTGSAQETQYF
.	TRBV12-5	TRBJ2-2	.	TGTGCTAGTGGTTTGGTAGGTTTTGTAGCGGATGCGAACACCGGGGAGCTGTTTTTT	CASGLVGFVADANTGELFF
.	TRBV30	TRBJ1-3	TRBD1	TGTGCCTGGAACCCGGACAGGGGTAACACCATATATTTT	CAWNPDRGNTIYF
.	TRBV4-3	TRBJ1-3	.	TGCGCCAGCAGCCAAGTGGTAGGGGGAACTGGAAACACCATATATTTT	CASSQVVGGTGNTIYF
.	TRBV19	TRBJ2-1	.	TGTGCCAGTAGTATCCCCCCGAGAAGACTAGTGGGCCATGAGCAGTTCTTC	CASSIPPRRLVGHEQFF
once	TRBV7-2	TRBJ1-2	TRBD1	TGTGCCAGCAGCACCGGACAGGGAAACTATGGCTACACCTTC	CASSTGQGNYGYTF
.	TRBV27	TRBJ2-2	TRBD1	TGTGCCAGCAGTTCTCAAGCCACACTCACAGGGGCCGGGGAGCTGTTTTTT	CASSSQATLTGAGELFF
.	TRBV9	TRBJ2-3	TRBD2	TGTGCCAGCAGCGTAGTGGCGGGAGGTCTCACAGATACGCAGTATTTT	CASSVVAGGLTDTQYF
.	TRBV10-1	TRBJ1-1	TRBD1	TGCGCCAGCAGTGGGCAGGGGGCCACTGAAGCTTTCTTT	CASSGQGATEAFF
few	TRBV7-6	TRBJ2-1	TRBD2	TGTGCCAGCAGCCCGACTAGCGGGGGGGCCGGAGGTGAGCAGTTCTTC	CASSPTSGGAGGEQFF
once	TRBV4-3	TRBJ1-1	.	TGCGCCAGCAGCCGCAGGGTCTACACTGAAGCTTTCTTT	CASSRRVYTEAFF
.	TRBV28	TRBJ2-2	.	TGTGCCAGCAGGACAGCCGGGCCCTCCACCGGGGAGCTGTTTTTT	CASRTAGPSTGELFF
.	TRBV10-1	TRBJ2-1	TRBD2	TGCGCCAGCAGTGAGTCTTCGGGACTAGCGGGAGATGAGCAGTTCTTC	CASSESSGLAGDEQFF
.	TRBV27	TRBJ2-5	TRBD2	TGTGCCAGCAGTTTGCTAGCGGAAGAAGAGACCCAGTACTTC	CASSLLAEEETQYF
.	TRBV11-3	TRBJ2-7	.	TGTGCCAGCAGCTCATCTCGCGGGTTCTCCTACGAGCAGTACTTC	CASSSSRGFSYEQYF
.	TRBV18	TRBJ1-1	.	TGTGCCAGCTCACCTTTCCTCAGGGTCACTGAAGCTTTCTTT	CASSPFLRVTEAFF
.	TRBV30	TRBJ1-5	.	TGTGCCTGGAGTCTTAACAAAGCCGGGACACTTTATAGCAATCAGCCCCAGCATTTT	CAWSLNKAGTLYSNQPQHF
.	TRBV5-1	TRBJ1-2	TRBD1	TGCGCCAGCAGCCCGAGGACAGGGGCCGATGGCTACACCTTC	CASSPRTGADGYTF
.	TRBV27	TRBJ1-1	.	TGTGCCAGCAGTTTTTCGGGGGGGTACACTGAAGCTTTCTTT	CASSFSGGYTEAFF
.	TRBV7-9	TRBJ2-1	.	TGTGCCAGCAGCTTACGGGGAGGTGCGGTGGGGAATGAGCAGTTCTTC	CASSLRGGAVGNEQFF
.	TRBV7-7	TRBJ2-7	.	TGTGCCAGCAGCTTTGGCAGGGGCTACGAGCAGTACTTC	CASSFGRGYEQYF
.	TRBV5-1	TRBJ2-5	.	TGCGCCAGCAGCCAGGGCCAGGGAGAGACCCAGTACTTC	CASSQGQGETQYF
once	TRBV4-1	TRBJ1-3	.	TGCGCCAGCAGCCAAGATCCGGGCAGGGTAAACACCATATATTTT	CASSQDPGRVNTIYF
few	TRBV10-3	TRBJ2-5	TRBD2	TGTGCCATCAGTGAGTCGTCTAGCGGGGGCCAAGAGACCCAGTACTTC	CAISESSSGGQETQYF
.	TRBV10-3	TRBJ2-2	.	TGTGCCATCAGTGCCCTCAACACCGGGGAGCTGTTTTTT	CAISALNTGELFF
.	TRBV4-2	TRBJ2-5	.	TGTGCCAGCAGCCAAGATGGGCCCTGGGCCCGTATGGAGACCCAGTACTTC	CASSQDGPWARMETQYF
.	TRBV6-4	TRBJ2-1	.	TGTGCCAGCAGCCCCTTAGGGGGCTCCTACAATGAGCAGTTCTTC	CASSPLGGSYNEQFF
.	TRBV5-1	TRBJ2-1	TRBD2	TGCGCCAGCACTCTGGCCGGGACTAGCGGTTACAATGAGCAGTTCTTC	CASTLAGTSGYNEQFF
.	TRBV18	TRBJ2-1	.	TGTGCCAGCTCACCAGTGGGTAGGGGCTACAATGAGCAGTTCTTC	CASSPVGRGYNEQFF
.	TRBV7-2	TRBJ2-5	TRBD2	TGTGCCAGCAGCTTTCAGCGGGGGGATCAAGAGACCCAGTACTTC	CASSFQRGDQETQYF
.	TRBV9	TRBJ2-7	TRBD2	TGTGCCAGCAGCCGGCTAGCGGGTTTTTACGAGCAGTACTTC	CASSRLAGFYEQYF
.	TRBV10-3	TRBJ2-7	TRBD1	TGTGCCATCAGTCCCCCGGACAGGTCCGAGCAGTACTTC	CAISPPDRSEQYF
.	TRBV19	TRBJ2-7	TRBD2	TGTGCCAGTAGGGCCCCTAGCGGGGGGACCTCCGAGCAGTACTTC	CASRAPSGGTSEQYF
.	TRBV27	TRBJ1-2	TRBD1	TGTGCCAGCAGGGCCTCGGGACAGGGGAATGGCTACACCTTC	CASRASGQGNGYTF
.	TRBV7-8	TRBJ1-1	TRBD1	TGTGCCAGCAGTCCCATCCGGGACAGGGGAGCTTTCTTT	CASSPIRDRGAFF
.	TRBV5-4	TRBJ1-2	TRBD1	TGTGCCAGCAGCACACAGGGGGGGGCTCTTGGCTACACCTTC	CASSTQGGALGYTF
.	TRBV29-1	TRBJ2-3	TRBD2	TGCAGCGCAGCCGGGACTAGCGGCGGCACAGATACGCAGTATTTT	CSAAGTSGGTDTQYF
.	TRBV9	TRBJ1-5	.	TGTGCCAGCAGCCCTAGAGATAGCAATCAGCCCCAGCATTTT	CASSPRDSNQPQHF
once	TRBV11-2	TRBJ2-7	.	TGTGCCAGCAGCTTATGGAGAGGGTACGAGCAGTACTTC	CASSLWRGYEQYF
few	TRBV7-2	TRBJ2-7	TRBD1	TGTGCCAGCAGCCTGAACAGGGGAAGGTACGAGCAGTACTTC	CASSLNRGRYEQYF
.	TRBV4-1	TRBJ2-7	.	TGCGCCAGCAGTCTACGACTAGTTACCGAGCAGTACTTC	CASSLRLVTEQYF
.	TRBV5-4	TRBJ2-1	TRBD2	TGTGCCAGCAGCCGGCCGGGGACTAGCGACCATGAGCAGTTCTTC	CASSRPGTSDHEQFF
few	TRBV7-3	TRBJ2-7	.	TGTGCCAGCAGCTTAAAACCCACAGTTTACGAGCAGTACTTC	CASSLKPTVYEQYF
few	TRBV11-3	TRBJ2-7	TRBD1	TGTGCCAGCAGCCCCTGGGGACAGAGCTACGAGCAGTACTTC	CASSPWGQSYEQYF
.	TRBV2	TRBJ2-1	.	TGTGCCAGCAGTAGACAGGGAGGAGGTAGGGATGAGCAGTTCTTC	CASSRQGGGRDEQFF
once	TRBV10-1	TRBJ1-5	TRBD1	TGCGCCAGCACCCGAGACAGGGCGGGGAAGGGGCCCCAGCATTTT	CASTRDRAGKGPQHF
.	TRBV10-3	TRBJ2-3	.	TGTGCCATCAGTGAGTTGCCGAGAGGCACAGATACGCAGTATTTT	CAISELPRGTDTQYF
.	TRBV7-2	TRBJ1-4	TRBD1	TGTGCCAGCAGCGGATCGGGACAGGGCTATGAAAAACTGTTTTTT	CASSGSGQGYEKLFF
.	TRBV29-1	TRBJ2-3	.	TGCAGCGTCGCCGACTCGATTCTCACAGATACGCAGTATTTT	CSVADSILTDTQYF
.	TRBV7-9	TRBJ2-5	.	TGTGCCAGCAGCTTCGCACAGGCCCGGACCCAGTACTTC	CASSFAQARTQYF
.	TRBV5-4	TRBJ2-7	.	TGTGCCAGCAGCTTAATCGACGAGCAGTACTTC	CASSLIDEQYF
.	TRBV10-1	TRBJ2-1	.	TGCGCCAGCAGTGATCAGGGCCCCTACAATGAGCAGTTCTTC	CASSDQGPYNEQFF
.	TRBV19	TRBJ2-7	.	TGTGCCAGTAAGGGAGCGGAACAATACGAGCAGTACTTC	CASKGAEQYEQYF